This TCR beta chain was recovered during a study of blood T cell repertoires in COVID-19. Self-reported history from a screening survey and questionnaire set each donor's cohort. Symptom resolution, clearance, or two negative PCRs marked the recovered donors of Cohort 3. Per the authors' pipeline: From reference gene primer amplification, estimates of nucleated cell counts were derived. The data were produced by immunoSEQ multiplex PCR, yet TCRdb's version contains in-frame clones alone and is incomplete. Clone size and V and J calls were adopted from that table, with D and trimming inferred from the DNA. The sample has about 220,000 clones, 82% seen once; the top ten hold 3% to 3.5%. The CDR3 is 15 residues long. The germline gives CDR1 SGHRS, CDR2 YFSETQ. V shed 3 bases, J shed 1 base, and the junction held 5 bases outside the gene matches.

The sample taken for sequencing was PBMCs or T cells enriched from blood (not recorded which). The sequence was collected from a woman aged 55-70 years who had recovered from COVID-19. V gene TRBV5-1 combines with J gene TRBJ2-3, with 7 bases identical to TRBD1. DNA for the CDR3: TGCGCCAGCAGCTCTACAGGGGTTCGCACAGATACGCAGTATTTT. This sequence encodes CASSSTGVRTDTQYF.